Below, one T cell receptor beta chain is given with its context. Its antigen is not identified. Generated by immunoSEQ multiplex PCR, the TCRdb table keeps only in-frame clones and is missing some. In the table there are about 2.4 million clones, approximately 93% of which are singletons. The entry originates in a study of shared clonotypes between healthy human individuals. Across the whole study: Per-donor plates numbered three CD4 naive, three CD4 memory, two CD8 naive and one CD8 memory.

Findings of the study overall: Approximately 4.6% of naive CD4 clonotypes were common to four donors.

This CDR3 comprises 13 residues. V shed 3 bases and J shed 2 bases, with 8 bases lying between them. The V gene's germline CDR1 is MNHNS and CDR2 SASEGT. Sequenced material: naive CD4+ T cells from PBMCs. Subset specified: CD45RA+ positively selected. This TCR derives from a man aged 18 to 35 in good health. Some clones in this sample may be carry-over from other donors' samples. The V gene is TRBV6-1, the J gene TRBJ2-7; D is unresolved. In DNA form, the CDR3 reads TGTGCCAGCAGTGAGCAGGCACCCTACGAGCAGTACTTC. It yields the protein CASSEQAPYEQYF.